This TCR beta chain derives from a study of tumor-infiltrating lymphocytes in primary liver carcinoma. Study-level background: Those enrolled were patients of both sexes, who were aged 30 to 69 years. Productive TCRbeta reads per sample were roughly 3.65 to 8 million, not differing by tissue.

This clonotype was recorded only once. At one end, the junction sequence differs from germline, possibly due to a read error. Reverse transcription of roughly 480 ng total RNA with a constant-region primer produced TCR beta cDNA. Slightly modified ARM-PCR with three nested multiplex PCR rounds yielded TCR beta libraries. TRBV1-TRBV30 forward primers paired with a C-beta reverse primer drove the first two PCR rounds, approximately 11 cycles each. TCRdb fed the multiplex PCR reads into MiXCR, producing one record per CDR3 protein. The data show about 120,000 distinct CDR3 sequences, around two thirds seen once. Starting material for RNA and DNA co-extraction consisted of about 20-30 mg of unsorted bulk tissue. CDR3 length: 15 amino acids.

This chain joins TRBV12-3 or TRBV12-4 and TRBJ2-2; TRBD2 matches 10 bases. The sequence was collected from a woman aged 60-75 years with primary liver carcinoma and hepatitis B virus infection. The material sequenced was tumor-adjacent normal liver tissue. In DNA form, the CDR3 reads TGTGCCAGCAGTTCTGGACTAGCGGTCATCGGGGACCTGTTTTTT. It translates to CASSSGLAVIGDLFF.